A single sample is the source of the 32 T cell receptor beta chains below, sequenced in a study of control samples from healthy donors and cancer patients. The method was immunoSEQ multiplex PCR; TCRdb's version includes in-frame clones alone and lacks a portion of them. There are about 160,000 clones in the sample; over 85% occur only once, and roughly 4.3% lies in the top ten. Sequenced: blood. The receptor source for this set is a woman aged 55-70 years in good health.

The table lists this clone with a count of one. The chain joins TRBV27 to TRBJ2-1, with 9 positions matching TRBD1. Germline CDR1 and CDR2: MNHEY and SMNVEV (reference sequence). J was trimmed by 8 bases and V by 6 bases; bases with no gene match: 17. This CDR3 region has 17 residues. CDR3 amino acids: CASSSDRGVLGGYEQFF. The CDR3, as DNA: TGTGCCAGCAGCTCTGACAGGGGGGTTTTGGGCGGTTATGAGCAGTTCTTC.

This clone was detected once. It is likely a read error, because the conserved phenylalanine at the end of the CDR3 is missing. The limits of the CDR3 on the DNA are not certain, so only TCRdb's listed CDR3 is given. V is TRBV6-6 and J is TRBJ2-6. CDR1 MNHNY and CDR2 SVGAGI come from the germline V gene (reference sequence). The CDR3 is 9 residues long, counting both termini. This chain's CDR3 is CASRNRATV.

CDR3 in amino acids: CASRESLGPGGYGYTF. Here the CDR3 DNA reads TGTGCCAGTAGAGAGAGTCTGGGCCCGGGGGGCTATGGCTACACCTTC. This chain uses TRBV19 with TRBJ1-2; D is perhaps TRBD1 (5 bases). CDR1 and CDR2 from the germline V gene are LNHDA and SQIVND (reference sequence). The V and J ends lost 6 bases and 4 bases respectively, with 21 bases between them. The CDR3 has 16 residues.

The chain recombines TRBV18 with TRBJ2-3; TRBD1 matches 7 bases. Germline trimming cut 0 bases from V and 0 bases from J; bases unmatched to any gene: 0. Germline CDR1 KGHSH, CDR2 LQKENI. This CDR3 has 15 residues. The CDR3 coding sequence is TGTGCCAGCTCACCACCGGGACAGAGCACAGATACGCAGTATTTT. The encoded protein is CASSPPGQSTDTQYF.

This clone was observed once. The V call is TRBV6-2 or TRBV6-3, the J call TRBJ1-6, with D unclear. The germline V gene encodes CDR1 MNHEY and CDR2 SVGEGT. The CDR3 is 12 residues long. V was cut by 5 bases and J by 8 bases, with 7 bases left in between. The CDR3 sequence: CASSRWDSPLHF. DNA for the CDR3: TGTGCCAGCAGTCGATGGGATTCACCCCTCCACTTT.

The chain employs TRBV6-2 or TRBV6-3 and TRBJ1-5, with a tentative D call TRBD1 (5 bases). The germline gives CDR1 MNHEY, CDR2 SVGEGT. The CDR3 runs 16 residues. Trimming pared 2 bases from V and 1 base from J, leaving 12 bases between. The CDR3 coding sequence is TGTGCCAGCAGTTACGGGGCGGACGGAAGCAATCAGCCCCAGCATTTT. Its protein product is CASSYGADGSNQPQHF.

The genes are TRBV18 and TRBJ1-2; 8 bases fit TRBD1. Looked up from germline, CDR1 is KGHSH and CDR2 is LQKENI. Trimming removed 1 base from V and 5 bases from J; junction bases left unmatched: 6. This CDR3 is 15 amino acids long. The CDR3 DNA reads as TGTGCCAGCTCACCACTCCCAGGGGGCGGGTATGGCTACACCTTC. Translation: CASSPLPGGGYGYTF.

This rearrangement joins TRBV7-9 to TRBJ1-1; D uncertain. Looked up from germline, CDR1 is SEHNR and CDR2 is FQNEAQ (reference sequence). The V gene lost 3 bases and the J gene lost 7 bases, with 6 bases spanning the gap. The CDR3 totals 11 residues. The CDR3 here is CASSLEVEAFF. Written as DNA, the CDR3 is TGTGCCAGCAGCTTGGAGGTTGAAGCTTTCTTT.

V is TRBV6-2 or TRBV6-3 and J is TRBJ2-1; 8 bases agree with TRBD2. The CDR3 is 15 residues long. CDR1 MNHEY and CDR2 SVGEGT come from the germline V gene. The J segment lost 15 bases and the V segment lost 7 bases, leaving 20 bases of the junction unmatched. The CDR3: CASIPGGAGAPGVFF. The CDR3 coding sequence is TGTGCCAGCATCCCGGGGGGAGCGGGGGCTCCCGGAGTGTTCTTC.

This clone turned up a few times. The chain links TRBV6-5 to TRBJ2-2; either TRBD1 or TRBD2 may supply D (5 bases each). The CDR3 covers 15 residues. Germline assignment: CDR1 MNHEY and CDR2 SVGAGI. The ends were cut back, 6 bases at V and 5 bases at J, with 16 bases in the middle. CDR3 nucleotide sequence: TGTGCCAGCAGACCGGGACGACTTGGAACCGGGGAGCTGTTTTTT. Protein sequence: CASRPGRLGTGELFF.

V gene TRBV5-6 combines with J gene TRBJ1-6; D is ambiguous. Trimming removed 0 bases from V and 7 bases from J, with 8 bases in between. CDR3 size: 14 residues. Germline V gene sequence: CDR1 SGHDT, CDR2 YYEEEE. CDR3 nucleotide sequence: TGTGCCAGCAGCTTGGGGGCAGTAAATTCACCCCTCCACTTT. Amino acids: CASSLGAVNSPLHF.

The chain is built from TRBV19 and TRBJ2-7, with a possible D match to TRBD2 (5 bases). This CDR3 has 15 amino acids. The germline V gene has CDR1 LNHDA and CDR2 SQIVND (reference sequence). V was pared by 7 bases and J by 1 base, with 17 bases between. The chain's CDR3 is CASIVGPPGSYEQYF. The CDR3 DNA follows: TGTGCCAGTATCGTCGGACCCCCGGGATCCTACGAGCAGTACTTC.

Only a few counts were recorded for this clone. The V gene is TRBV24-1, the J gene TRBJ2-5, with 9 bases identical to TRBD1. The CDR3 extends over 17 amino acids. Trimming removed 4 bases from V and 5 bases from J; junction bases left unmatched: 13. Germline V gene lookup returns CDR1 KGHDR and CDR2 SFDVKD. The CDR3 DNA sequence: TGTGCCACCAGTGACCGCTCAGCCGGACAGGGGAGGGAGACCCAGTACTTC. Protein: CATSDRSAGQGRETQYF.

This rearrangement joins TRBV5-4 to TRBJ1-1; no firm D call. Between the trimmed V and J ends, which lost 2 bases and 0 bases, there was a span of 14 bases. This CDR3 comprises 16 residues. CDR1 is SGHNT and CDR2 is YYREEE in the germline V gene (reference sequence). The CDR3, as DNA: TGTGCCAGCAGCTTAGAGACTGCGAACATGAACACTGAAGCTTTCTTT. It yields the protein CASSLETANMNTEAFF.

The chain joins TRBV7-3 to TRBJ2-3; 11 bases align to TRBD2. This CDR3 contains 16 residues. V lost 5 bases and J lost 2; bases outside the gene matches: 6. Germline V gene sequence: CDR1 SGHTA, CDR2 FQGTGA. The CDR3: CASSIGTSGYTDTQYF. CDR3 DNA: TGTGCCAGCAGCATCGGGACTAGCGGATACACAGATACGCAGTATTTT.

The rearrangement joins TRBV28 to TRBJ1-1; weak D call: TRBD1 (6 bases). Trimming removed 5 bases from V and 5 bases from J, with 18 bases in between. The CDR3 has 15 residues. Germline assignment: CDR1 MDHEN and CDR2 SYDVKM. CDR3 sequence (DNA): TGTGCCAGCAGTACCCCGGGGGGGCAGGGGACTGAAGCTTTCTTT. Translated: CASSTPGGQGTEAFF.

This clone was recorded only once. The rearrangement links TRBV15 to TRBJ2-6, with a tentative D call TRBD2 (7 bases). Trimming removed 6 bases at V and 3 bases at J, with 21 bases between. CDR1 and CDR2 from the germline V gene are LNHNV and YYDKDF (reference sequence). The CDR3 spans 18 residues. The CDR3 loop reads CATSPGLGGARGANVLTF. CDR3 bases: TGTGCCACCAGTCCCGGGCTGGGGGGGGCGCGTGGGGCCAACGTCCTGACTTTC.

The rearrangement joins TRBV2 to TRBJ1-6; 8 bases fit TRBD1. The germline gives CDR1 SNHLY, CDR2 FYNNEI. The J segment lost 11 bases and the V segment lost 2 bases, leaving 8 bases of the junction unmatched. CDR3 size: 15 residues. The CDR3 is CASSEKTGALAPLHF. As DNA, the CDR3 is TGTGCCAGCAGTGAAAAGACAGGGGCCCTAGCACCCCTCCACTTT.

The chain links TRBV3-1 (or the pseudogene TRBV3-2) to TRBJ1-6; possible D gene TRBD1, 6 bases. This CDR3 is built from 14 residues. The V gene lost 4 bases and the J gene lost 14 bases, with 18 bases spanning the gap. Germline lookup yields CDR1 LGHDT and CDR2 YNNKEL (reference sequence). CDR3 nucleotides: TGTGCCAGCAGCCCCTCCTCCGGGACATTCACCCTCCACTTT. Amino acids: CASSPSSGTFTLHF.

This chain links TRBV6-4 with TRBJ2-6, with a weak D call TRBD1 (8 bases). This CDR3 comprises 18 residues. The germline V gene encodes CDR1 MRHNA and CDR2 SNTAGT. Trimming pared 3 bases from V and 2 bases from J, leaving 17 bases between. This chain's CDR3 is CASSDGGTGLAGANVLTF. The CDR3 DNA follows: TGTGCCAGCAGTGATGGGGGGACAGGACTAGCTGGGGCCAACGTCCTGACTTTC.

This rearrangement joins TRBV5-1 to TRBJ1-1; D gene unclear. V lost 5 bases and J 0 bases, leaving 11 bases between the germline ends. This CDR3 is built from 14 residues. CDR1 and CDR2 (germline): SGHRS, YFSETQ. The CDR3 nucleotides are TGCGCCAGCAGTTCCGGCTCTCTGAACACTGAAGCTTTCTTT. Translating it yields CASSSGSLNTEAFF.

The chain joins TRBV18 to TRBJ2-1, with D unresolved. This CDR3 is 17 amino acids long. Germline V gives CDR1 KGHSH, CDR2 LQKENI. Deletions cut 1 base from V and 0 bases from J, with 13 bases between. In DNA form, the CDR3 reads TGTGCCAGCTCACCACGGTCCGACCGAAGCTCCTACAATGAGCAGTTCTTC. Translation: CASSPRSDRSSYNEQFF.

CDR3: CASRPLFSSYEQYF. CDR3 DNA sequence: TGTGCCAGCAGGCCGCTTTTCAGCTCCTACGAGCAGTACTTC. V usage is TRBV5-4 and J usage is TRBJ2-7; D gene ambiguous. The germline gives CDR1 SGHNT, CDR2 YYREEE (reference sequence). V gave up 5 bases and J gave up 0 bases, with 12 bases separating them. There are 14 residues in the CDR3.

The chain links TRBV27 to TRBJ1-4; D not resolved. The CDR3 loop spans 15 amino acids. The germline V gene encodes CDR1 MNHEY and CDR2 SMNVEV (reference sequence). Trimming stripped 1 base from V and 3 bases from J, with 9 bases between. Here the CDR3 reads CASSLFSGANEKLFF. CDR3 bases: TGTGCCAGCAGTTTATTTTCCGGGGCTAATGAAAAACTGTTTTTT.

V gene TRBV6-6 combines with J gene TRBJ1-1; 10 bases are a match to TRBD1. The CDR3 is 16 amino acids. The V segment lost 6 bases and the J segment 1 base; nucleotides outside the gene matches: 8. CDR1 is MNHNY and CDR2 is SVGAGI in the germline V gene (reference sequence). The chain's CDR3 is CASRSGQGDWNTEAFF. DNA of the CDR3: TGTGCCAGCAGATCAGGACAGGGGGATTGGAACACTGAAGCTTTCTTT.

The rearrangement links TRBV4-3 to TRBJ2-3; D is possibly TRBD1 (6 bases). CDR3 length: 14 residues. CDR1 and CDR2 (germline): LGHNA, YSLEER. V was clipped by 3 bases and J by 1 base, with 8 bases between them. The CDR3 DNA follows: TGCGCCAGCAGCCAGGGGGCCCGCACAGATACGCAGTATTTT. Encoded protein: CASSQGARTDTQYF.

The chain carries TRBV7-2 and TRBJ2-1; 11 nucleotides line up with TRBD2. The germline gives CDR1 SGHTA, CDR2 FQGNSA. V gave up 5 bases and J gave up 6 bases; unmatched junction bases: 9. CDR3 length: 16 amino acids. This chain's CDR3 is CASSISGGAHGNEQFF. The CDR3 coding sequence is TGTGCCAGCAGCATTAGCGGGGGGGCCCACGGCAATGAGCAGTTCTTC.

The chain employs TRBV10-1 and TRBJ2-5; D is ambiguous. In germline, CDR1 is WNHNN, CDR2 SYGVQD (reference sequence). The CDR3 length is 13 residues. Trimming pared 4 bases from V and 0 bases from J, leaving 6 bases between. The CDR3 region has the DNA TGCGCCAGCAGTGCGGCGAACCAAGAGACCCAGTACTTC. Protein product: CASSAANQETQYF.

The chain couples TRBV20-1 to TRBJ1-1; the D is unclear. The CDR3 has 11 residues. Per germline, CDR1 DFQATT and CDR2 SNEGSKA (reference sequence). V dropped 5 bases and J dropped 4 bases, with 8 bases sitting between them. The CDR3 loop is CSARYITEAFF. The CDR3 DNA reads as TGCAGTGCTCGGTATATCACTGAAGCTTTCTTT.

The chain combines TRBV6-5 with TRBJ1-2; TRBD1 aligns across 11 bases. This CDR3 has 15 amino acids. With 4 bases clipped from V and 0 bases from J, the junction kept 1 base outside the gene matches. CDR1 MNHEY and CDR2 SVGAGI come from the germline V gene. The CDR3 sequence: CASSWTGGANYGYTF. CDR3 bases: TGTGCCAGCAGTTGGACAGGGGGCGCTAACTATGGCTACACCTTC.

The genes are TRBV20-1 and TRBJ1-5, with TRBD1 matching 8 bases. The CDR3 spans 15 residues. The V gene's germline CDR1 is DFQATT and CDR2 SNEGSKA (reference sequence). V shed 3 bases, J shed 2 bases, and the junction held 6 bases outside the gene matches. In nucleotides, the CDR3 is TGCAGTGCTAGTGGACAGGGTGGCGGCAATCAGCCCCAGCATTTT. This gives the protein CSASGQGGGNQPQHF.

The CDR3 loop is CASSNVGAVWGGELYNEQFF. CDR3 DNA sequence: TGTGCCAGCAGCAATGTGGGGGCGGTGTGGGGGGGGGAACTCTACAATGAGCAGTTCTTC. The chain has TRBV21-1 and TRBJ2-1; the table's D gene call, TRBD2, was not cross checked with the DNA. TRBV21-1 is a pseudogene. The CDR3 is 20 residues long.